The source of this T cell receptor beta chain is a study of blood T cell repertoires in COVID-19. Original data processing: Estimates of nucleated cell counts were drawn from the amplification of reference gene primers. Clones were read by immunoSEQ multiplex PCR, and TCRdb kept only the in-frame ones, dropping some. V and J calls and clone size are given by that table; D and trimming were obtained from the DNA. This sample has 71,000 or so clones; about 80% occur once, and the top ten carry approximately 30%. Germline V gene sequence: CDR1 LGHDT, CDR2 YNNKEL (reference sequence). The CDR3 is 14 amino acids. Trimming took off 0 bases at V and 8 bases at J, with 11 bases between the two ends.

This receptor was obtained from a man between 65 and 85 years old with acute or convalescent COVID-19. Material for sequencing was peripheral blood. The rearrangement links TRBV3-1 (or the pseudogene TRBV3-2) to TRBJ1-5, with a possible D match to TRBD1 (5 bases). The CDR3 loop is CASSQDPGKEPQHF. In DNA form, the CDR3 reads TGTGCCAGCAGCCAAGATCCAGGGAAGGAGCCCCAGCATTTT.